The subject of this entry is one T cell receptor (beta chain). These data are taken from a study of blood T cell repertoires in COVID-19. Overall study context: Sites in the United States, Italy and Spain provided acute and convalescent COVID-19 samples. The analysed material was cDNA or gDNA that came from T cells, B-cell-depleted T cells, or PBMCs.

V lost 3 bases to trimming and J lost 4 bases; unmatched junction nucleotides: 12. Germline values: CDR1 SGDLS, CDR2 YYNGEE. CDR3 size: 17 residues. In the authors' workflow: Reference gene primer amplification yielded estimated nucleated cell counts. The table came from immunoSEQ multiplex PCR; TCRdb's copy has only in-frame clones and leaves some out. That table gives V, J and clone size, and the DNA gave D and trimming. The sample has some 300,000 clones, about 85% seen once. Sequenced input: peripheral blood. The chain has TRBV9 and TRBJ1-3, with 8 bases that match TRBD1. This sequence was found in a woman aged 45-59 years with active or convalescent COVID-19. The CDR3 DNA follows: TGTGCCAGCAGCGCACTCGACAGGGGTTCGGCCGGAAACACCATATATTTT. Protein product: CASSALDRGSAGNTIYF.